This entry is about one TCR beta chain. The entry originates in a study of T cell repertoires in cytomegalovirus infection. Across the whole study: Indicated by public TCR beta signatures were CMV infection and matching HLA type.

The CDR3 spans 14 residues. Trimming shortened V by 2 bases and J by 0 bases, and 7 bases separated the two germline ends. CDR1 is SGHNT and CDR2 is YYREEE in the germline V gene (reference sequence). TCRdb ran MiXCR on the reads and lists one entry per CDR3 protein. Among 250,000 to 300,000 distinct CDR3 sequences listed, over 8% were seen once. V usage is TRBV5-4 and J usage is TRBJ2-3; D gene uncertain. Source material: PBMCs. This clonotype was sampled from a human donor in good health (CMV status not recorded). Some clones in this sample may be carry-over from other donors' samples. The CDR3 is CASSFDASTDTQYF. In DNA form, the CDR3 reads TGTGCCAGCAGCTTCGATGCAAGCACAGATACGCAGTATTTT.